The TCR beta chain described here comes from a study of cytomegalovirus exposure and HLA in healthy donors. PCR primers comprised 60 Vbeta and 13 Jbeta primers. Measured with immunoSEQ multiplex PCR; TCRdb has only the in-frame clones, and not every one. The table includes 95,000 or so clones, around 86% detected once. V lost 4 bases and J 10 bases, leaving 20 bases between the germline ends. The CDR3 spans 15 residues. Per the germline V gene, CDR1 is GTSNPN and CDR2 is SVGIG (reference sequence). As for this clone: Its antigen is undetermined.

Overall study findings and caveats: In a later analysis, productive TCRs from donors in an Asian-associated ancestry cluster reportedly carried fewer N-insertions than the cohort mean. A later analysis linked a missense DCLRE1C variant to TCR beta V- and J-gene trimming. Presence/absence results assume similar sequencing depth per donor, which may not hold. Per a prior analysis, the majority of TCR beta V segments were productive roughly 90% or roughly 30% of the time.

This chain uses TRBV30 with TRBJ1-6; a weak D match, TRBD1 (5 bases). The sample taken for sequencing was PBMCs. The receptor was isolated from a woman in her seventies in good health and CMV-seropositive. The CDR3 coding sequence is TGTGCCTGGAAAGCAGTCCCGGACATCAAATCACCCCTCCACTTT. Translated, it gives CAWKAVPDIKSPLHF.